The 27 T cell receptor beta chains below come from one sample, sequenced in a study of beta chain features in type 1 diabetes. Findings and limits, study-wide: Type 1 diabetes patients had moderately but significantly shorter TCRB CDR3s in all four CD4+ subsets.

Expressed TCRB transcripts got sequenced, as all isolated RNA was reverse transcribed. Measured with immunoSEQ multiplex PCR; TCRdb has only the in-frame clones, and not every one. The repertoire holds roughly 260,000 clones, with about 11% as singletons. Their specific antigens are unknown. The sequencing sample was made of naive CD4+ T cells from blood. The source is a man younger than 40 with type 1 diabetes.

This sequence joins TRBV7-2 and TRBJ2-6; D is perhaps TRBD1 (5 bases). This CDR3 is 14 amino acids long. The germline V gene has CDR1 SGHTA and CDR2 FQGNSA. The V end was cut by 5 bases, the J end by 2 bases, with 7 bases between. This chain's CDR3 is CASSGRAGANVLTF. The CDR3, as DNA: TGTGCCAGCAGCGGCAGGGCTGGGGCCAACGTCCTGACTTTC. The whole variable domain, filled in from reference TRBV7-2 and TRBJ2-6, reads GAGVSQSPSNKVTEKGKDVELRCDPISGHTALYWYRQSLGQGLEFLIYFQGNSAPDKSGLPSDRFSAERTGGSVSTLTIQRTQQEDSAVYLCASSGRAGANVLTFGAGSRLTVL.

This clone was found a few times. The rearrangement links TRBV27 to TRBJ1-4, with 8 bases identical to TRBD1. The CDR3 sequence is 15 residues long. Germline assignment: CDR1 MNHEY and CDR2 SMNVEV (reference sequence). The ends lost 6 bases at V and 5 bases at J; junction bases unmatched: 8. For the CDR3, the DNA is TGTGCCAGCAGCCCGGGGGACAGGAGAAATGAAAAACTGTTTTTT. Its protein product is CASSPGDRRNEKLFF.

The chain couples TRBV5-6 to TRBJ1-1, with D unclear. Looked up from germline, CDR1 is SGHDT and CDR2 is YYEEEE. This CDR3 has 15 residues. The germline V and J ends were trimmed by 7 bases and 1 base, with 17 bases remaining between them. The CDR3 is CASRALGASNTEAFF. The CDR3 DNA reads as TGTGCCAGCCGCGCCCTTGGTGCATCGAACACTGAAGCTTTCTTT.

This clone was detected a few times. Other DNA sequences in this sample translate to the same CDR3. CDR3 sequence reads: CASSSGTGNEKLFF. In nucleotides, the CDR3 is TGCGCCAGCAGCTCCGGGACAGGGAATGAAAAACTGTTTTTT. The chain has TRBV5-1 and TRBJ1-4; 9 bases agree with TRBD1. The V gene end was trimmed by 3 bases and the J gene end by 5 bases; junction bases not matched to a gene: 2. Germline loops: CDR1 SGHRS, CDR2 YFSETQ. This CDR3 has 14 residues.

This clone was seen a few times. The chain is built from TRBV29-1 and TRBJ1-1; no clear D gene. Trimming removed 7 bases at V and 0 bases at J, with 12 bases between. Germline CDR1 and CDR2: SQVTM and ANQGSEA. The CDR3 spans 13 residues. The CDR3 nucleotides are TGCAGCGGAAAACCCTATATGAACACTGAAGCTTTCTTT. As protein: CSGKPYMNTEAFF.

Only a few counts were recorded for this clone. The chain is built from TRBV6-5 and TRBJ2-7, with 7 bases identical to TRBD2. This CDR3 region has 15 residues. Germline V gene sequence: CDR1 MNHEY, CDR2 SVGAGI. V lost 1 base, J lost 2 bases, and 5 bases stayed unmatched. CDR3 nucleotides: TGTGCCAGCAGTTACTGGACCGGGGGGACCTACGAGCAGTACTTC. Its translation: CASSYWTGGTYEQYF.

The V call is TRBV5-1, the J call TRBJ2-6; 7 bases map to TRBD2. The CDR3 contains 20 residues. Germline assignment: CDR1 SGHRS and CDR2 YFSETQ. V dropped 4 bases and J dropped 4; count of bases not matched to a gene: 20. The CDR3 region has the DNA TGCGCCAGCAGCGCCGATCCGGGCCGAAGCTCGGGGGGAGGGGCCAACGTCCTGACTTTC. Translated, it gives CASSADPGRSSGGGANVLTF.

This clone was detected only a few times. This chain's CDR3 is CASSNPPANYGYTF. In DNA, the CDR3 is TGTGCCAGCAGCAATCCACCAGCTAACTATGGCTACACCTTC. V is TRBV5-4 and J is TRBJ1-2; D gene uncertain. V was pared by 4 bases and J by 0 bases, with 10 bases between. The germline V gene encodes CDR1 SGHNT and CDR2 YYREEE (reference sequence). The CDR3 is made up of 14 amino acids.

V is TRBV9 and J is TRBJ2-5, with TRBD2 as a possible D gene (5 bases). Germline assignment: CDR1 SGDLS and CDR2 YYNGEE. CDR3 length: 14 amino acids. V was shortened by 0 bases and J by 5 bases, with 11 bases between the two germline ends. In DNA form, the CDR3 reads TGTGCCAGCAGCGTAGGGGGAGAGAGGGAGACCCAGTACTTC. It translates to CASSVGGERETQYF.

The chain joins TRBV7-3 to TRBJ2-1; no definite D call. V was shortened by 2 bases and J by 7 bases, with 9 bases between the two germline ends. The germline V gene has CDR1 SGHTA and CDR2 FQGTGA. The CDR3 spans 13 residues. The CDR3 DNA follows: TGTGCCAGCAGCTTAGGAGCGTGGAATGAGCAGTTCTTC. Translation gives CASSLGAWNEQFF.

The rearrangement joins TRBV19 to TRBJ2-1, with D tentatively TRBD2 (5 bases). V was pared by 5 bases and J by 10 bases, with 15 bases between. Germline CDR1 is LNHDA and CDR2 is SQIVND (reference sequence). This CDR3 spans 13 amino acids. CDR3 protein: CASSLQGRGEQFF. DNA for the CDR3: TGTGCCAGTAGTCTTCAAGGCCGAGGGGAGCAGTTCTTC.

This clone was seen only a few times. V usage is TRBV19 and J usage is TRBJ1-2; a weak D match, TRBD1 (5 bases). Germline V gene data show CDR1 as LNHDA and CDR2 as SQIVND (reference sequence). This CDR3 region has 15 residues. The V and J ends lost 6 bases and 5 bases respectively, with 19 bases between them. The CDR3 here is CASRHLQGRRYGYTF. The CDR3 DNA follows: TGTGCCAGTAGACACCTTCAGGGTCGTCGGTATGGCTACACCTTC.

This clone was counted only a few times. V and J are TRBV6-5 and TRBJ2-1; 7 bases are a match to TRBD2. Trimming cost V 0 bases and J 2 bases; bases outside gene matches: 4. Germline CDR1 MNHEY, CDR2 SVGAGI. This CDR3 region has 16 residues. The CDR3 DNA sequence: TGTGCCAGCAGTTACTCTAAACGGGGGGCCTACAATGAGCAGTTCTTC. Protein sequence: CASSYSKRGAYNEQFF.

This clone was detected a few times. The genes are TRBV7-3 and TRBJ1-6; 9 bases agree with TRBD1. This CDR3 is 13 amino acids long. V was pared by 6 bases and J by 12 bases, with 6 bases of the junction left unmatched. Germline assignment: CDR1 SGHTA and CDR2 FQGTGA. The CDR3 nucleotides are TGTGCCAGCAGTCCGGGACAGGGAAGACCCCTCCACTTT. Its translation: CASSPGQGRPLHF.

This clone was detected only a few times. This chain uses TRBV18 with TRBJ1-1; 7 bases are shared with TRBD1. From germline, CDR1 is KGHSH and CDR2 LQKENI. J lost 3 bases, V lost 3 bases, and 4 bases had no gene match. The length of the CDR3 is 14 residues. In DNA form, the CDR3 reads TGTGCCAGCTCACCCCGGGACAGCTACACTGAAGCTTTCTTT. Protein product: CASSPRDSYTEAFF.

The CDR3 loop is CASSTRGTERMNTEAFF. The CDR3 nucleotides read TGTGCCAGCAGCACACGCGGGACAGAACGAATGAACACTGAAGCTTTCTTT. This chain connects TRBV21-1 to TRBJ1-1; whether TRBD1, the table's D call, matches the DNA was not checked. TRBV21-1 represents a pseudogene. There are 17 residues in the CDR3.

The chain is built from TRBV11-2 and TRBJ1-3, with a weak D call TRBD1 (5 bases). Germline CDR1 SGHAT, CDR2 FQNNGV. This CDR3 comprises 15 residues. V lost 2 bases and J 0 bases, leaving 8 bases between the germline ends. CDR3 sequence: CASSLQGYSGNTIYF. CDR3 DNA sequence: TGTGCCAGCAGCTTACAGGGCTACTCTGGAAACACCATATATTTT.

This clone has a handful of counts. The V call is TRBV6-6, the J call TRBJ2-7; the match to TRBD1 covers 9 bases. The CDR3 has 15 amino acids. Germline CDR1 is MNHNY and CDR2 is SVGAGI (reference sequence). V trimming: 1 base; J trimming: 6 bases; junction bases outside the gene matches: 7. In DNA, the CDR3 is TGTGCCAGCAGTTACTACGCGGGACAGGGATCCGAGCAGTACTTC. Its translation is CASSYYAGQGSEQYF.

The chain uses TRBV4-2 and TRBJ2-3, with 7 positions matching TRBD1. Trimming removed 4 bases from V and 4 bases from J; junction bases left unmatched: 8. This CDR3 has 15 residues. Germline-derived CDR1 and CDR2 are LGHNA and YNFKEQ. The chain's CDR3 is CASSLTTGLPDTQYF. CDR3 in DNA: TGTGCCAGCAGCCTAACGACAGGGCTCCCAGATACGCAGTATTTT.

The chain is built from TRBV11-1 and TRBJ1-6, with D unclear. The CDR3 has 12 residues. Germline V gene data show CDR1 as SGHAT and CDR2 as FQDESV (reference sequence). V was shortened by 5 bases and J by 9 bases, with 8 bases between the two germline ends. CDR3 sequence: CASSPYGSPLHF. CDR3 bases: TGTGCCAGCAGCCCTTACGGTTCACCCCTCCACTTT.

The rearrangement uses TRBV4-1 and TRBJ2-7; TRBD2 matches at 11 bases. Losses at the gene ends were 4 bases for V and 0 bases for J; bases not matched to a gene: 8. CDR1 MGHRA and CDR2 YSYEKL come from the germline V gene. CDR3 length equals 17 residues. CDR3 sequence (DNA): TGCGCCAGCAGCCGCCTCGGGACTAGCGGAAGCTCCTACGAGCAGTACTTC. Protein: CASSRLGTSGSSYEQYF.

Regarding this clone: An end of the junction does not agree with germline; a read error may underlie this. The sample holds other DNA sequences that translate to the same CDR3. This chain uses TRBV30 with TRBJ2-1, with D possibly TRBD2 on 7 matching bases. Germline CDR1 GTSNPN, CDR2 SVGIG (reference sequence). This CDR3 contains 15 residues. The CDR3 bases are TGTGCCTGGAGTGTACGCGGGGGCCTCTACAATGAACAGTTCTTC. It encodes CAWSVRGGLYNEQFF.

CDR3 nucleotide sequence: TGTGCCACCACGGGGACTAGCGGGGGAATGAGCTCCTACAATGAGCAGTTCTTC. This codes for CATTGTSGGMSSYNEQFF. J is TRBJ2-1 and V is TRBV15; 14 bases line up with TRBD2. CDR3 length: 18 residues. J gave up 0 bases and V 7 bases, and 8 bases lay outside the gene matches. The germline V gene encodes CDR1 LNHNV and CDR2 YYDKDF (reference sequence).

The chain's CDR3 is CASSFPGGVQYF. In DNA, the CDR3 is TGTGCCAGCAGCTTCCCTGGGGGGGTTCAGTACTTC. The chain couples TRBV11-1 to TRBJ2-4; 7 bases fit TRBD2. Germline V lookup: CDR1 SGHAT, CDR2 FQDESV (reference sequence). This CDR3 has 12 amino acids. After removal of 3 bases from V and 11 bases from J, the junction contained 4 bases not matched to a gene.

The J gene is TRBJ2-5, the V gene TRBV30; D uncertain. Between the trimmed V and J ends, which lost 1 base and 2 bases, there was a span of 2 bases. CDR3 length: 11 residues. The germline V gene has CDR1 GTSNPN and CDR2 SVGIG (reference sequence). DNA of the CDR3: TGTGCCTGGAGTGCACAAGAGACCCAGTACTTC. Its translation is CAWSAQETQYF.

This clone was picked up a small number of times. The chain links TRBV2 to TRBJ2-1, with 11 bases aligning to TRBD2. J was trimmed by 6 bases and V by 6 bases; bases with no gene match: 7. This CDR3 has 15 amino acids. Per germline, CDR1 SNHLY and CDR2 FYNNEI. The CDR3 sequence is CASRLAGGTRNEQFF. CDR3 in DNA: TGTGCCAGCAGGCTAGCGGGGGGTACTCGCAATGAGCAGTTCTTC.

This sequence joins TRBV5-4 and TRBJ1-1; the match to TRBD1 covers 7 bases. CDR3 length: 14 residues. V gave up 4 bases and J gave up 6 bases; unmatched junction bases: 9. From germline, CDR1 is SGHNT and CDR2 YYREEE (reference sequence). CDR3 in amino acids: CASSPTTGEAEAFF. The CDR3 bases are TGTGCCAGCAGCCCAACAACAGGGGAAGCTGAAGCTTTCTTT. Full variable domain (remainder filled in from reference TRBV5-4 and TRBJ1-1): ETGVTQSPTHLIKTRGQQVTLRCSSQSGHNTVSWYQQALGQGPQFIFQYYREEENGRGNFPPRFSGLQFPNYSSELNVNALELDDSALYLCASSPTTGEAEAFFGQGTRLTVV.